The entry that follows covers one TCR beta chain sequence. Its target is not known. This entry is derived from a study of cytomegalovirus exposure and HLA in healthy donors. Across the study: T cells numbering about 200 million yielded some 120 million unique TCR beta sequences in an earlier analysis.

Deletions cut 0 bases from V and 6 bases from J, with 18 bases between. In germline, CDR1 is MGHRA, CDR2 YSYEKL. The CDR3 is made up of 17 amino acids. General study results and limits: About 87% or about 30% of the time was how often most TCR beta V segments were productive, according to an earlier analysis. Per a later analysis, 15,000 to 20,000 TCR beta sequences showed association with HLA alleles at 0.05 false discovery rate.

The primer mix had 60 Vbeta and 13 Jbeta primers. TCRdb's copy holds only in-frame clones and misses some; the assay was immunoSEQ multiplex PCR. The table lists under 200,000 clones, 77% of them singletons. Healthy individuals who donated bone marrow served as the donors. Sequencing was done on a sample of PBMCs. The receptor was isolated from a woman aged 40 to 50 in good health and CMV-seropositive. V and J are TRBV4-1 and TRBJ2-1; D might be TRBD1 (5 bases). The chain's CDR3 is CASSQDRMRTQGNEQFF. In nucleotides, the CDR3 is TGCGCCAGCAGCCAAGATCGAATGAGGACGCAGGGCAATGAGCAGTTCTTC.